This T cell receptor (beta chain) was identified in a study of CD8 T cells in ankylosing spondylitis. Findings and caveats of the study: From matched ankylosing spondylitis synovial fluid, disease-linked clones were reportedly recovered at significantly enriched levels. Certain motif variants had earlier appeared in reactive arthritis synovial fluid and blood. Roughly 8 highly homologous variants formed a TCR beta motif that appeared characteristic of ankylosing spondylitis blood.

V shed 3 bases and J shed 0 bases, with 7 bases lying between them. This CDR3 spans 14 amino acids. Germline V gene lookup returns CDR1 SGDLS and CDR2 YYNGEE. 5'-RACE, quantitative and with molecular barcodes, yielded the TCR beta libraries. TCRdb itself ran the 5' RACE reads through MiXCR, one entry per CDR3 protein. The sample consists of around 25,000 distinct CDR3 sequences, about 2.6% of them appearing once. This clonotype was counted ten times or more. Its antigen remains unidentified. Sequencing was performed on blood, either unsorted or a sorted T cell fraction (not recorded which). This rearrangement joins TRBV9 to TRBJ1-5; a possible D gene is TRBD1 (5 bases). This receptor was taken from a female donor with ankylosing spondylitis or in good health (not recorded which). The CDR3 spells CASSGDYSNQPQHF. The CDR3 DNA is TGTGCCAGCAGCGGGGACTATAGCAATCAGCCCCAGCATTTT.